The 18 T cell receptor beta chains below were found in one sample sequenced in a study of T cell responses to AZD1222 COVID-19 vaccine. Clones were read by immunoSEQ multiplex PCR, and TCRdb kept only the in-frame ones, dropping some. This repertoire shows 150,000 to 200,000 clones, around 88% found once; its top ten account for 0.85% to 1.2%. The sequencing here drew on peripheral blood, taken 28 days after the second AZD1222 dose. Receptor source: an adult who received the AZD1222 COVID-19 vaccine.

The gene calls are TRBV7-8 and TRBJ2-7; maybe TRBD1 (7 bases). There are 17 residues in the CDR3. Looked up from germline, CDR1 is SGHVS and CDR2 is FQNEAQ. Trimming stripped 1 base from V and 1 base from J, with 17 bases between. CDR3 nucleotides: TGTGCCAGCAGCTTAGTAATGGAGACAGGGACTTCCTACGAGCAGTACTTC. Residues: CASSLVMETGTSYEQYF. The full variable domain, its missing parts supplied by reference TRBV7-8 and TRBJ2-7, is GAGVSQSPRYKVAKRGQDVALRCDPISGHVSLFWYQQALGQGPEFLTYFQNEAQLDKSGLPSDRFFAERPEGSVSTLKIQRTQQEDSAVYLCASSLVMETGTSYEQYFGPGTRLTVT.

This chain joins TRBV7-2 and TRBJ1-3, with TRBD1 as a possible D gene (6 bases). This CDR3 has 17 amino acids. With 2 bases removed from V and 0 bases from J, the gap between germline ends came to 14 bases. From germline, CDR1 is SGHTA and CDR2 FQGNSA. The CDR3 DNA reads as TGTGCCAGCAGCTTAATGTCAGGGGCCCACTCTGGAAACACCATATATTTT. It yields the protein CASSLMSGAHSGNTIYF.

This chain uses TRBV6-6 with TRBJ1-6, with 8 bases that match TRBD1. The CDR3 spans 20 residues. Germline trimming cut 6 bases from V and 7 bases from J; bases unmatched to any gene: 23. CDR1 and CDR2 (germline): MNHNY, SVGAGI (reference sequence). The CDR3 spells CASSRPPGTGLTGVNSPLHF. The CDR3, as DNA: TGTGCCAGCAGCCGTCCTCCCGGGACAGGTCTCACAGGGGTCAATTCACCCCTCCACTTT.

The chain couples TRBV27 to TRBJ2-7; D tentatively fits TRBD1 or TRBD2 (5 bases each). The CDR3 runs to 14 residues. Germline V gene sequence: CDR1 MNHEY, CDR2 SMNVEV (reference sequence). V shed 2 bases and J shed 4 bases, with 12 bases lying between them. The CDR3 region is CASSLRGAGYEQYF. In nucleotides, the CDR3 is TGTGCCAGCAGTTTACGAGGGGCCGGGTACGAGCAGTACTTC.

The rearrangement joins TRBV19 to TRBJ2-5, with TRBD1 identical over 7 bases. Per germline, CDR1 LNHDA and CDR2 SQIVND (reference sequence). Trimming removed 6 bases from V and 5 bases from J; junction bases left unmatched: 6. The CDR3 runs 13 residues. This CDR3 reads CASSLARGETQYF. For the CDR3, the DNA is TGTGCCAGTAGCTTAGCCAGGGGGGAGACCCAGTACTTC.

This chain links TRBV11-2 with TRBJ2-7; maybe TRBD1 (6 bases). The CDR3 contains 15 residues. Trimming removed 4 bases from V and 3 bases from J, with 16 bases in between. The V gene's germline CDR1 is SGHAT and CDR2 FQNNGV. This CDR3 reads CASSSRVGALYEQYF. CDR3 DNA sequence: TGTGCCAGCAGCTCACGAGTGGGGGCGCTCTACGAGCAGTACTTC.

The V gene is TRBV7-6, the J gene TRBJ2-5; 12 bases fit TRBD2. The CDR3 length is 16 residues. The germline gives CDR1 SGHVS, CDR2 FNYEAQ. With 4 bases clipped from V and 4 bases from J, the junction kept 7 bases outside the gene matches. The CDR3 here is CASSSYLLAGGETQYF. CDR3 nucleotides: TGTGCCAGCAGCTCCTATTTACTAGCGGGGGGAGAGACCCAGTACTTC.

The chain combines TRBV5-5 with TRBJ1-1; D is unresolved. The CDR3 has 12 residues. Trimming left V 0 bases short and J 5 bases short, with 5 bases between. CDR1 and CDR2 (germline): SGHKS, YYEKEE (reference sequence). This CDR3 reads CASSLEGTEAFF. The CDR3 DNA follows: TGTGCCAGCAGCTTGGAAGGGACTGAAGCTTTCTTT. Full variable domain (remainder filled in from reference TRBV5-5 and TRBJ1-1): DAGVTQSPTHLIKTRGQQVTLRCSPISGHKSVSWYQQVLGQGPQFIFQYYEKEERGRGNFPDRFSARQFPNYSSELNVNALLLGDSALYLCASSLEGTEAFFGQGTRLTVV.

This clone was observed once. V is TRBV7-8 and J is TRBJ2-1; the match to TRBD1 covers 7 bases. The CDR3 spans 16 residues. The V gene's germline CDR1 is SGHVS and CDR2 FQNEAQ. The V and J ends lost 5 bases and 1 base, in that order; junction bases with no gene match: 8. The CDR3 protein is CASSPNDRVSYNEQFF. The CDR3 nucleotides are TGTGCCAGCAGCCCCAACGACAGGGTTTCCTACAATGAGCAGTTCTTC.

The genes are TRBV6-2 or TRBV6-3 and TRBJ1-2; D is ambiguous. V gave up 4 bases and J gave up 2 bases, with 14 bases separating them. The CDR3 spans 15 residues. Germline V gene data show CDR1 as MNHEY and CDR2 as SVGEGT. As DNA, the CDR3 is TGTGCCAGCAGTTCCCATCTGGGAGGGAACTATGGCTACACCTTC. The encoded protein is CASSSHLGGNYGYTF.

V usage is TRBV10-3 and J usage is TRBJ2-2; TRBD2 agrees at 8 bases. The CDR3 spans 14 residues. Germline CDR1 is ENHRY and CDR2 is SYGVKD. The junction had 4 bases not matched to a gene; V was cut back by 6 bases and J by 4 bases. Here the CDR3 reads CAIRGTSSTGELFF. The CDR3 DNA follows: TGTGCCATCAGGGGGACTAGTAGCACCGGGGAGCTGTTTTTT.

This chain uses TRBV5-1 with TRBJ1-1; no firm D call. The germline gives CDR1 SGHRS, CDR2 YFSETQ. V lost 5 bases and J lost 1, with 9 bases in between. The CDR3 runs to 13 residues. The DNA for the CDR3 is TGCGCCAGCAGTTTGAACAAGAACACTGAAGCTTTCTTT. As protein: CASSLNKNTEAFF.

The rearrangement joins TRBV20-1 to TRBJ2-3, with TRBD2 matching over 7 bases. Germline V gene sequence: CDR1 DFQATT, CDR2 SNEGSKA (reference sequence). The CDR3 length is 11 residues. The J segment lost 8 bases and the V segment lost 6 bases, leaving 5 bases of the junction unmatched. CDR3 amino acids: CSALPGGTQYF. The CDR3 DNA reads as TGCAGTGCCCTCCCGGGGGGTACGCAGTATTTT.

This sequence joins TRBV7-9 and TRBJ2-5; 7 bases align to TRBD2. Germline assignment: CDR1 SEHNR and CDR2 FQNEAQ (reference sequence). V dropped 5 bases and J dropped 3; count of bases not matched to a gene: 6. The CDR3 totals 14 residues. CDR3 protein: CASSSTLAEETQYF. As DNA, the CDR3 is TGTGCCAGCAGCAGTACCCTAGCGGAAGAGACCCAGTACTTC.

This rearrangement joins TRBV4-3 to TRBJ1-2; D possibly corresponds to TRBD1 (5 bases). Per the germline V gene, CDR1 is LGHNA and CDR2 is YSLEER. V lost 2 bases, J lost 8 bases, and 9 bases lay in between. The CDR3 is 12 amino acids. The CDR3 sequence is CASSQLGVGYTF. As DNA, the CDR3 is TGCGCCAGCAGCCAACTAGGGGTCGGCTACACCTTC.

This clone was seen only a few times. V usage is TRBV7-9 and J usage is TRBJ2-5, with D possibly matching TRBD2 (5 bases). The CDR3 extends over 14 amino acids. Germline V lookup: CDR1 SEHNR, CDR2 FQNEAQ (reference sequence). V was trimmed by 5 bases and J by 1 base, leaving 11 bases between them. This CDR3 reads CASSKRESQETQYF. The CDR3 nucleotides read TGTGCCAGCAGCAAAAGGGAGTCCCAAGAGACCCAGTACTTC. Full variable domain (rest looked up from reference TRBV7-9 and TRBJ2-5): DTGVSQNPRHKITKRGQNVTFRCDPISEHNRLYWYRQTLGQGPEFLTYFQNEAQLEKSRLLSDRFSAERPKGSFSTLEIQRTEQGDSAMYLCASSKRESQETQYFGPGTRLLVL.

The V and J genes are TRBV11-3 and TRBJ2-7, with D uncertain. The CDR3 consists of 12 residues. The V and J ends lost 3 bases and 2 bases respectively, with 5 bases between them. Germline V lookup: CDR1 SGHNT, CDR2 YENEEA. The CDR3 reads CASSFEAYEQYF. For the CDR3, the DNA is TGTGCCAGCAGCTTCGAGGCCTACGAGCAGTACTTC.

This chain connects TRBV3-1 (or the pseudogene TRBV3-2) to TRBJ2-7, with 7 bases fitting TRBD1. In germline, CDR1 is LGHDT, CDR2 YNNKEL (reference sequence). V lost 1 base and J lost 2; bases outside the gene matches: 2. This CDR3 spans 14 amino acids. CDR3 protein: CASSQGQGPYEQYF. Here the CDR3 DNA reads TGTGCCAGCAGCCAAGGACAGGGACCCTACGAGCAGTACTTC.